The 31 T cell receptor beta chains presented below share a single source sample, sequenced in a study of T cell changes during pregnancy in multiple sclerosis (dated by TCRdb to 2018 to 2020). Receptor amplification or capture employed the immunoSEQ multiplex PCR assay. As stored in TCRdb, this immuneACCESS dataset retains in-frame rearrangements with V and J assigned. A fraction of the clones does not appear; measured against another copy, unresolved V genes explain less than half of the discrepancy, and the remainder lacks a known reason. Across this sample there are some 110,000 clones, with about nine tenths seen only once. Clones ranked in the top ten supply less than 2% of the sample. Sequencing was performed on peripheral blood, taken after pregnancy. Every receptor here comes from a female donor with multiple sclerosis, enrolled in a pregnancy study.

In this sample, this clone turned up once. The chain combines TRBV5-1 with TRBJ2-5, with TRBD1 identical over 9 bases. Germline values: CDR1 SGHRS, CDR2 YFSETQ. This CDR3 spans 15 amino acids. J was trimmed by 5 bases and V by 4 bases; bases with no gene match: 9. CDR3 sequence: CASSPDRGRGETQYF. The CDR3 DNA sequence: TGCGCCAGCAGCCCGGACAGGGGACGGGGGGAGACCCAGTACTTC.

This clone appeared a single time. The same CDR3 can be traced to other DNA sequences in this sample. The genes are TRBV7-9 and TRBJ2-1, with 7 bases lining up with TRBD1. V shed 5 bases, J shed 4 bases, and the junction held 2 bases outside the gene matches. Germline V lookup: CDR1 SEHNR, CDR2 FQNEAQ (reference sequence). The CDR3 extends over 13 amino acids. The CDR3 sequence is CASSRGQYNEQFF. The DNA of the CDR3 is TGTGCCAGCAGCAGGGGACAGTACAATGAGCAGTTCTTC.

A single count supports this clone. The CDR3 sequence is CSVPTRETGELFF. DNA of the CDR3: TGCAGCGTCCCCACTAGGGAAACCGGGGAGCTGTTTTTT. This chain connects TRBV29-1 to TRBJ2-2, with D tentatively TRBD2 (5 bases). CDR1 and CDR2 (germline): SQVTM, ANQGSEA. The CDR3 covers 13 residues. V was cut by 6 bases and J by 5 bases, with 13 bases left in between.

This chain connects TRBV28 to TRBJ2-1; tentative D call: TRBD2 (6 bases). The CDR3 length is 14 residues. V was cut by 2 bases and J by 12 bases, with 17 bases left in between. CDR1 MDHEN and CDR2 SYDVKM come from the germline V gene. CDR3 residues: CASSLRRELGRQFF. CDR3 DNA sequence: TGTGCCAGCAGTTTACGGCGGGAACTGGGTAGGCAGTTCTTC.

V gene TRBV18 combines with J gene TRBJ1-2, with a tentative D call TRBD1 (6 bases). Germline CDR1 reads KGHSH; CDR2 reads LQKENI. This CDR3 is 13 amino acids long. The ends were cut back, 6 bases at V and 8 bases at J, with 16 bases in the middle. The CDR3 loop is CASSLRGIRGYTF. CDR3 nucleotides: TGTGCCAGCTCGCTCAGGGGAATTCGCGGCTACACCTTC. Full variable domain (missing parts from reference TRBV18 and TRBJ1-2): NAGVMQNPRHLVRRRGQEARLRCSPMKGHSHVYWYRQLPEEGLKFMVYLQKENIIDESGMPKERFSAEFPKEGPSILRIQQVVRGDSAAYFCASSLRGIRGYTFGSGTRLTVV.

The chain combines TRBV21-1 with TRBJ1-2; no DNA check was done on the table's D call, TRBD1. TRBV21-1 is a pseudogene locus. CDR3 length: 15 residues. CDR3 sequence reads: CASSFTGQPPNGYTF. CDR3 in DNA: TGTGCCAGCAGCTTTACCGGACAGCCTCCTAATGGCTACACCTTC.

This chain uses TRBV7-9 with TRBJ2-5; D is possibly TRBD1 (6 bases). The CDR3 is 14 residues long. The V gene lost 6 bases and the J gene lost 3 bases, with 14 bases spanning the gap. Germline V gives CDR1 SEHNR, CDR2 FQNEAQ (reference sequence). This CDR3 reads CASRPPWTEETQYF. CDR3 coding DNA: TGTGCCAGCAGGCCACCATGGACAGAAGAGACCCAGTACTTC.

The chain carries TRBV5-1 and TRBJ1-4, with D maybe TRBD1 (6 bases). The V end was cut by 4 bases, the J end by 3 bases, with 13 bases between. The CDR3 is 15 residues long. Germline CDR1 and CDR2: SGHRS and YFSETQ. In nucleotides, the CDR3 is TGCGCCAGCAGCCTCACAGGGCGGGCTAATGAAAAACTGTTTTTT. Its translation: CASSLTGRANEKLFF.

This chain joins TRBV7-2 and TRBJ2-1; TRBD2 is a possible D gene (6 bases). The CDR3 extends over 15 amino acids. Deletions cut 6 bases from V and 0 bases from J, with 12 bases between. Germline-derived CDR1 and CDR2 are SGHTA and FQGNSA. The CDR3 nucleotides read TGTGCCAGCAGTCCCCGGGGGAGCTCCTACAATGAGCAGTTCTTC. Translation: CASSPRGSSYNEQFF.

CDR3 bases: TGTGCCAGCAGCTTACAAACCGGACAGGGATACGAGCAGTACTTC. Translated, it gives CASSLQTGQGYEQYF. V usage is TRBV7-7 and J usage is TRBJ2-7; 8 positions agree with TRBD1. Trimming took 2 bases from V and 4 from J; bases not matched to a gene: 7. Germline V gene lookup returns CDR1 SSHAT and CDR2 FNYEAQ (reference sequence). CDR3 size: 15 residues.

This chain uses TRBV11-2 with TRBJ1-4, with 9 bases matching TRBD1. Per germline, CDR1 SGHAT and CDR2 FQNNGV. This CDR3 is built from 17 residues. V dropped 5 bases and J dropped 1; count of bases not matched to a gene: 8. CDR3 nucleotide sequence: TGTGCCAGCAGCGGTCGACAGGGGGTGTTAACTAATGAAAAACTGTTTTTT. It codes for CASSGRQGVLTNEKLFF.

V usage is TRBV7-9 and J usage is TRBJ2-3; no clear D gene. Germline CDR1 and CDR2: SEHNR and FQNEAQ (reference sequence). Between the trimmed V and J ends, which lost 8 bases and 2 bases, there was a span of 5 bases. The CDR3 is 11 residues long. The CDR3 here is CASSYTDTQYF. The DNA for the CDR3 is TGTGCCAGCTCTTACACAGATACGCAGTATTTT.

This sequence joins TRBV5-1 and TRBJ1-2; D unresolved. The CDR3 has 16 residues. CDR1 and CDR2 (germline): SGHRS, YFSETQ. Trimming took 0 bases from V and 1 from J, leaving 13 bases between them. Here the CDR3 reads CASSLESVTLNYGYTF. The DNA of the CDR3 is TGCGCCAGCAGCTTGGAATCAGTCACCCTTAACTATGGCTACACCTTC. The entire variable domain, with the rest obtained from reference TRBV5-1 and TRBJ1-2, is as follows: KAGVTQTPRYLIKTRGQQVTLSCSPISGHRSVSWYQQTPGQGLQFLFEYFSETQRNKGNFPGRFSGRQFSNSRSEMNVSTLELGDSALYLCASSLESVTLNYGYTFGSGTRLTVV.

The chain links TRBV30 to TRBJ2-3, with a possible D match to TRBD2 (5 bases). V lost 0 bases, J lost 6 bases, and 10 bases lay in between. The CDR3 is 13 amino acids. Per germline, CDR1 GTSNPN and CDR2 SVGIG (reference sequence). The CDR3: CAWSVLVKDTQYF. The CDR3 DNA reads TGTGCCTGGAGTGTACTAGTTAAGGATACGCAGTATTTT.

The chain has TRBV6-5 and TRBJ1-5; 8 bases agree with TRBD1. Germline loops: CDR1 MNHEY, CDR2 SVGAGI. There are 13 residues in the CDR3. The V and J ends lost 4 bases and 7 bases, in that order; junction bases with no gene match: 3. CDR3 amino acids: CASSLQGGQPQHF. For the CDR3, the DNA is TGTGCCAGCAGTTTACAGGGGGGGCAGCCCCAGCATTTT.

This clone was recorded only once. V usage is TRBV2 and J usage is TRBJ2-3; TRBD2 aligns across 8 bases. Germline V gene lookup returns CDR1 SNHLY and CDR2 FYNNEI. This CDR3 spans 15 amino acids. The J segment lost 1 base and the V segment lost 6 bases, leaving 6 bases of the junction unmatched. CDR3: CASRPSGGGTDTQYF. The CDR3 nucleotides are TGTGCCAGCAGACCGAGCGGGGGAGGCACAGATACGCAGTATTTT.

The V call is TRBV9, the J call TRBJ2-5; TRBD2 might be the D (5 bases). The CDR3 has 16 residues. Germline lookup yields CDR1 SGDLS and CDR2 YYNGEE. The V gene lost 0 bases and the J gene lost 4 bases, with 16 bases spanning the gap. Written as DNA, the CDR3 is TGTGCCAGCAGCGTAGGTCCGGGGAGTTTAGGAGAGACCCAGTACTTC. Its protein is CASSVGPGSLGETQYF. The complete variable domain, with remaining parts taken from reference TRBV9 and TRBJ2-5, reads DSGVTQTPKHLITATGQRVTLRCSPRSGDLSVYWYQQSLDQGLQFLIQYYNGEERAKGNILERFSAQQFPDLHSELNLSSLELGDSALYFCASSVGPGSLGETQYFGPGTRLLVL.

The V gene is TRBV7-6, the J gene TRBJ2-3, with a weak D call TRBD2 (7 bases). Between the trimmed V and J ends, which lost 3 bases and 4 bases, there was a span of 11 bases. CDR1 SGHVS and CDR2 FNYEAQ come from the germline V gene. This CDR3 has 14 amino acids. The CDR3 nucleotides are TGTGCCAGCAGCTTTGGGGGGGCCGCAGATACGCAGTATTTT. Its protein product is CASSFGGAADTQYF.

CDR3 loop: CASSDGAGPGYGYTF. The CDR3 DNA is TGCGCCAGCAGTGATGGGGCAGGGCCGGGCTATGGCTACACCTTC. The chain is built from TRBV10-2 and TRBJ1-2; the D gene is possibly TRBD1 (5 bases). V lost 3 bases and J 4 bases, leaving 15 bases between the germline ends. The CDR3 has 15 amino acids. In germline, CDR1 is WSHSY, CDR2 SAAADI.

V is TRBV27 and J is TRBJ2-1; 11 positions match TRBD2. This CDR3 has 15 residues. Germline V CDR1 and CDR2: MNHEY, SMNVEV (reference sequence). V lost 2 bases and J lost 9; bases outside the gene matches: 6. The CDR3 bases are TGTGCCAGCAGTTTAATAGCGGGGGGGCCAGGTGAGCAGTTCTTC. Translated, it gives CASSLIAGGPGEQFF.

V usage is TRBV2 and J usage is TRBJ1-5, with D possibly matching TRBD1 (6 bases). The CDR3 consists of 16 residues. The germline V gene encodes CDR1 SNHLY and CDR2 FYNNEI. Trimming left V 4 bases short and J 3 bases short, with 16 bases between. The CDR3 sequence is CASSGGPTGYNQPQHF. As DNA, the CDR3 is TGTGCCAGCAGTGGAGGACCCACAGGGTACAATCAGCCCCAGCATTTT.

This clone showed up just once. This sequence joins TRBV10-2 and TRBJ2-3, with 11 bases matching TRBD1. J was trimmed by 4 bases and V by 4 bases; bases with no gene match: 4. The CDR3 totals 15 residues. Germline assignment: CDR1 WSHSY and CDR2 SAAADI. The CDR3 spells CASSGTGGQADTQYF. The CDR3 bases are TGCGCCAGCAGTGGGACAGGGGGCCAGGCAGATACGCAGTATTTT.

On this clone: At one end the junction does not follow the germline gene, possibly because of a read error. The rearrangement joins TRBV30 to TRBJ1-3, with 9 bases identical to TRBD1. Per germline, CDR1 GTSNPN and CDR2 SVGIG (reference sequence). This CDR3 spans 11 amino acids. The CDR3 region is CAWGRTGATKF. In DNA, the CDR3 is TGTGCCTGGGGTCGGACAGGGGCGACGAAATTT.

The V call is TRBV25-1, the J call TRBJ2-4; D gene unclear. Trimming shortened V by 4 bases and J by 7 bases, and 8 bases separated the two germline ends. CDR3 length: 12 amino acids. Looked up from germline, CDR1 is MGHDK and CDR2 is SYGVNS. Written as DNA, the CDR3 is TGTGCCAGCAGTGTAAACATGAACATTCAGTACTTC. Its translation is CASSVNMNIQYF.

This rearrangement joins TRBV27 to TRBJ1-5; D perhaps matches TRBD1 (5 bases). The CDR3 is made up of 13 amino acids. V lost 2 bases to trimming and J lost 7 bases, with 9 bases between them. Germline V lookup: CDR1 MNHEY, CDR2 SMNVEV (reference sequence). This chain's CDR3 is CASSLEEGQPQHF. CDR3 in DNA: TGTGCCAGCAGTTTAGAGGAGGGGCAGCCCCAGCATTTT.

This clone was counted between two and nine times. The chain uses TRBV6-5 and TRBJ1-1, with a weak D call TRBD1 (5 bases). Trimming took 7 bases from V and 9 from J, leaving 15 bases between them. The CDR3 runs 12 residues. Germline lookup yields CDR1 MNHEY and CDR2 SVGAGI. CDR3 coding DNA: TGTGCCAGCACCGACCCGGGGGGGAAAGCTTTCTTT. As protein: CASTDPGGKAFF.

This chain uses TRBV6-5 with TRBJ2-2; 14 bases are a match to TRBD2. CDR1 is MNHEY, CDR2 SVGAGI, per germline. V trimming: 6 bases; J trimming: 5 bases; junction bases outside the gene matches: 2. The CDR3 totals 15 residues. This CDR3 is CASRGLAGETGELFF. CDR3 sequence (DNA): TGTGCCAGCAGGGGACTAGCGGGAGAGACCGGGGAGCTGTTTTTT.

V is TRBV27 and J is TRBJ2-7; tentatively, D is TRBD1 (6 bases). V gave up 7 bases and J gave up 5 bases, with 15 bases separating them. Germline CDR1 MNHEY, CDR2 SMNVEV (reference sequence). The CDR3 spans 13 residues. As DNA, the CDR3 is TGTGCCAGCATTGGGCCAGGGGTCAACGAGCAGTACTTC. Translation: CASIGPGVNEQYF.

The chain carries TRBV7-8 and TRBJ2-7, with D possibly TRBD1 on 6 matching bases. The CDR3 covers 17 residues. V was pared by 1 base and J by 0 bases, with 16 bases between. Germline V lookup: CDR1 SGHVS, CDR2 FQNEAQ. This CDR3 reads CASSLGGRGWSSYEQYF. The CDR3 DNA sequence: TGTGCCAGCAGCTTAGGGGGAAGGGGGTGGAGCTCCTACGAGCAGTACTTC.

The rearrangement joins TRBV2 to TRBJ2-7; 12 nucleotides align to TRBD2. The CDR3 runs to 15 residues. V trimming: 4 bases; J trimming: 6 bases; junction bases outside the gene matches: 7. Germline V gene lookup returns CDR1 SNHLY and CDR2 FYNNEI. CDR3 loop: CASSAGLAGRLEQYF. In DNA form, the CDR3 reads TGTGCCAGCAGTGCCGGACTAGCGGGGAGGCTCGAGCAGTACTTC.

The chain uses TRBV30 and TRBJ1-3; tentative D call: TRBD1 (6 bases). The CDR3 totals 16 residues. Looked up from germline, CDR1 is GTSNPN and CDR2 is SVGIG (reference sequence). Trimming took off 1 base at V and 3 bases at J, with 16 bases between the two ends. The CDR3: CAWSDLYRERGNTIYF. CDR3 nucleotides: TGTGCCTGGAGTGATTTATACAGGGAACGTGGAAACACCATATATTTT.